This T cell receptor (beta chain) was sequenced for a study of T-cell memory formation after mild COVID-19. Each CDR3 protein is one row after TCRdb ran MiXCR on the 5' RACE reads. Altogether about 110,000 distinct CDR3 sequences are present, around 15% being singletons, with the ten largest covering roughly 27%. This clonotype has a handful of counts. The junction had 3 bases not matched to a gene; V was cut back by 4 bases and J by 3 bases. CDR3 size: 14 residues. The germline gives CDR1 SGHRS, CDR2 YFSETQ. The source is an adult woman who had mild COVID-19 (a few samples of this study predate the infection). Cell type and time point are not known. The sequenced sample consisted of PBMCs or a T cell subset sorted from them (not recorded which). The V gene is TRBV5-1, the J gene TRBJ1-1; 10 bases match TRBD1. CDR3 coding DNA: TGCGCCAGCAGCGAAGGGACAGGGGACACTGAAGCTTTCTTT. Its translation is CASSEGTGDTEAFF.